Below, 24 T cell receptor beta chains from the same sample are listed, as sequenced in a study of monozygotic twins with inflammatory bowel disease. TCRdb re-called the 5' RACE reads, yielding one record per CDR3 amino acid sequence without DNA. The sample totals roughly 300,000 distinct CDR3 sequences. The sequencing sample was made of blood. The receptors shown here come from a human donor with ulcerative colitis or Crohn's disease, or a healthy co-twin of an affected twin (not recorded which).

The CDR3: CASSFINEKLFF. This chain joins TRBV27 and TRBJ1-4. CDR3 size: 12 residues. In germline, CDR1 is MNHEY, CDR2 SMNVEV (reference sequence).

This rearrangement joins TRBV5-1 to TRBJ1-1. Germline-derived CDR1 and CDR2 are SGHRS and YFSETQ. CDR3 length: 14 residues. CDR3 residues: CASGQASMNTEAFF.

V usage is TRBV4-3 and J usage is TRBJ1-4; without DNA, the TCRdb call of TRBD1 cannot be checked. CDR3 length equals 14 residues. The germline CDR1 and CDR2 sequences are LGHNA and YSLEER. CDR3 sequence reads: CASSQLQGSEKLFF.

The chain is built from TRBV19 and TRBJ2-3; no DNA is available, so the TRBD1 call from TCRdb remains unchecked. The length of the CDR3 is 16 residues. The V gene's germline CDR1 is LNHDA and CDR2 SQIVND (reference sequence). This CDR3 is CASSKVPDRLTDTQYF.

The V gene is TRBV19, the J gene TRBJ1-1; TCRdb lists TRBD1, though no DNA is available to test this call. Germline V lookup: CDR1 LNHDA, CDR2 SQIVND (reference sequence). The CDR3 spans 16 residues. CDR3 sequence: CASSMAGGGRNTEAFF.

The chain combines TRBV20-1 with TRBJ2-7; the D gene TCRdb calls, TRBD2, cannot be checked with no DNA. Germline CDR1 reads DFQATT; CDR2 reads SNEGSKA (reference sequence). This CDR3 has 16 amino acids. CDR3 sequence reads: CSARGEGTSGSYEQYF.

The CDR3 spells CASRRPGLASSDTQYF. The chain carries TRBV6-1 and TRBJ2-3; the D gene TCRdb calls, TRBD2, cannot be checked with no DNA. CDR3 length: 16 residues. Germline V gene data show CDR1 as MNHNS and CDR2 as SASEGT.

The chain is built from TRBV6-2 or TRBV6-3 and TRBJ1-2; TCRdb indicates TRBD1, and absent DNA this call remains unverified. The CDR3 length is 13 residues. Germline CDR1 MNHEY, CDR2 SVGEGT. The CDR3 spells CASRADRTLGYTF.

V is TRBV7-2 and J is TRBJ2-7. The CDR3 covers 13 residues. Germline V lookup: CDR1 SGHTA, CDR2 FQGNSA. CDR3 in amino acids: CASTSPSSYEQYF. Variable domain in full (rest from reference TRBV7-2 and TRBJ2-7): GAGVSQSPSNKVTEKGKDVELRCDPISGHTALYWYRQSLGQGLEFLIYFQGNSAPDKSGLPSDRFSAERTGGSVSTLTIQRTQQEDSAVYLCASTSPSSYEQYFGPGTRLTVT.

The chain carries TRBV5-1 and TRBJ2-2. This CDR3 spans 12 amino acids. Germline CDR1 reads SGHRS; CDR2 reads YFSETQ. This chain's CDR3 is CASSWATGELFF.

V usage is TRBV28 and J usage is TRBJ1-6; absent DNA, TCRdb's TRBD1 call cannot be checked. CDR1 and CDR2 (germline): MDHEN, SYDVKM. The CDR3 runs 15 residues. CDR3 protein: CASSFTDRGNSPLHF.

The chain links TRBV3-1 to TRBJ2-7. Germline values: CDR1 LGHDT, CDR2 YNNKEL (reference sequence). This CDR3 is built from 13 residues. The CDR3 protein is CASSLTPSQSLYF.

The V gene is TRBV12-3 or TRBV12-4, the J gene TRBJ2-7; TCRdb's D gene call, TRBD1, goes unchecked for lack of DNA. The CDR3 sequence is 12 residues long. CDR3 region: CASRVRPPKQYF.

V and J are TRBV7-2 and TRBJ1-1; the D gene TCRdb calls, TRBD1, cannot be checked with no DNA. CDR3 length: 14 amino acids. In germline, CDR1 is SGHTA, CDR2 FQGNSA. The CDR3 sequence is CASSLRGPNTEAFF.

The rearrangement links TRBV9 to TRBJ2-2; TCRdb outputs TRBD2, but without DNA this stays unchecked. CDR1 and CDR2 (germline): SGDLS, YYNGEE. CDR3 length equals 18 residues. The CDR3 sequence: CASSVWSGGASGTGELFF.

J is TRBJ2-7 and V is TRBV9; TCRdb indicates TRBD2, and absent DNA this call remains unverified. Germline assignment: CDR1 SGDLS and CDR2 YYNGEE. The CDR3 runs to 17 residues. The CDR3 sequence is CASSVAIVGLASGEQYF.

This CDR3 is CASSPDSGAPSDTQYF. V is TRBV5-1 and J is TRBJ2-3; TCRdb indicates TRBD1, and absent DNA this call remains unverified. Germline CDR1 and CDR2: SGHRS and YFSETQ. This CDR3 contains 16 residues.

The genes are TRBV5-1 and TRBJ2-5; TCRdb's D call of TRBD2 is untestable without DNA. The CDR3 is 15 residues long. Looked up from germline, CDR1 is SGHRS and CDR2 is YFSETQ. CDR3 protein: CASTDGTSGVETQYF.

The gene calls are TRBV20-1 and TRBJ2-2; the TRBD2 assignment by TCRdb is unverifiable without DNA. The CDR3 totals 15 residues. Germline-derived CDR1 and CDR2 are DFQATT and SNEGSKA (reference sequence). The CDR3: CSARVGGGPVGELFF.

The chain uses TRBV25-1 and TRBJ2-5; with no DNA, the TCRdb D assignment of TRBD1 cannot be verified. The CDR3 loop spans 16 amino acids. Germline-derived CDR1 and CDR2 are MGHDK and SYGVNS. The CDR3 sequence is CASSDGRTSKQETQYF. The full variable domain, rest sourced from reference TRBV25-1 and TRBJ2-5, is EADIYQTPRYLVIGTGKKITLECSQTMGHDKMYWYQQDPGMELHLIHYSYGVNSTEKGDLSSESTVSRIRTEHFPLTLESARPSHTSQYLCASSDGRTSKQETQYFGPGTRLLVL.

CDR3 in amino acids: CATSESRTGTYEQYF. The chain uses TRBV24-1 and TRBJ2-7; TCRdb's D call, TRBD2, is unchecked because there is no DNA. The CDR3 loop spans 15 amino acids. Germline assignment: CDR1 KGHDR and CDR2 SFDVKD.

The chain has TRBV12-3 or TRBV12-4 and TRBJ1-5. The CDR3 totals 13 residues. The CDR3 loop is CASGTVGSQPQHF.

The V call is TRBV4-2, the J call TRBJ2-5. The germline V gene encodes CDR1 LGHNA and CDR2 YNFKEQ. This CDR3 spans 12 amino acids. CDR3 in amino acids: CASSQWGETQYF.

This sequence joins TRBV6-5 and TRBJ2-2; without DNA, the TCRdb call of TRBD1 cannot be checked. Germline V gives CDR1 MNHEY, CDR2 SVGAGI. The CDR3 covers 15 residues. The CDR3 here is CASSYAPGGPGELFF.